The 13 T cell receptor beta chains below come from one sample, sequenced in a study of blood T cell repertoires in COVID-19. TCRdb keeps only in-frame clones here, not all; method: immunoSEQ multiplex PCR. The profile shows 55,000 to 80,000 clones, 80% to 85% of them singletons. Source material: peripheral blood. The receptors stem from a human donor in a cohort sampled during active COVID-19.

The chain joins TRBV5-1 to TRBJ1-3; TRBD1 agrees at 11 bases. The CDR3 has 14 residues. Germline V gene data show CDR1 as SGHRS and CDR2 as YFSETQ. V was clipped by 4 bases and J by 11 bases; unmatched bases: 8. The CDR3 loop reads CASSIGTGGGAIYF. DNA for the CDR3: TGCGCCAGCAGCATCGGGACAGGGGGTGGTGCCATATATTTT.

CDR3 amino acids: CASTSSGRDTGELFF. For the CDR3, the DNA is TGTGCCAGCACGTCTAGCGGGAGGGATACCGGGGAGCTGTTTTTT. The rearrangement joins TRBV5-4 to TRBJ2-2, with 12 bases identical to TRBD2. V trimming: 6 bases; J trimming: 5 bases; junction bases outside the gene matches: 5. The germline V gene has CDR1 SGHNT and CDR2 YYREEE (reference sequence). The CDR3 sequence is 15 residues long.

This chain uses TRBV30 with TRBJ2-2; D remains ambiguous. Germline V gene data show CDR1 as GTSNPN and CDR2 as SVGIG (reference sequence). CDR3 length: 15 amino acids. Deletions cut 4 bases from V and 4 bases from J, with 16 bases between. The CDR3 loop reads CAWTPVQLRTGELFF. The CDR3 DNA is TGTGCCTGGACGCCGGTCCAACTTCGCACCGGGGAGCTGTTTTTT.

The genes are TRBV28 and TRBJ2-1; 7 nucleotides match TRBD2. Trimming took 6 bases from V and 8 from J; bases not matched to a gene: 7. Germline V gene sequence: CDR1 MDHEN, CDR2 SYDVKM. The CDR3 runs to 13 residues. CDR3 sequence (DNA): TGTGCCAGCAGACCCGGACTAGGCGATGAGCAGTTCTTC. Protein product: CASRPGLGDEQFF.

The chain employs TRBV9 and TRBJ2-7; TRBD2 matches 9 bases. V gave up 0 bases and J gave up 3 bases; unmatched junction bases: 4. The CDR3 covers 15 residues. Germline assignment: CDR1 SGDLS and CDR2 YYNGEE. CDR3 bases: TGTGCCAGCAGCGTAGCTGGCGGGAGGGGCTACGAGCAGTACTTC. Its protein is CASSVAGGRGYEQYF.

The rearrangement joins TRBV3-1 (or the pseudogene TRBV3-2) to TRBJ2-7; perhaps TRBD1 as D (6 bases). Germline CDR1 is LGHDT and CDR2 is YNNKEL (reference sequence). V shed 0 bases and J shed 0 bases, with 9 bases lying between them. CDR3 length equals 15 residues. The CDR3 reads CASSQDPGASYEQYF. The CDR3, as DNA: TGTGCCAGCAGCCAAGATCCAGGGGCCTCCTACGAGCAGTACTTC.

V and J are TRBV7-9 and TRBJ1-3; D gene unclear. The CDR3 runs to 16 residues. V was trimmed by 5 bases and J by 2 bases, leaving 16 bases between them. Germline CDR1 reads SEHNR; CDR2 reads FQNEAQ (reference sequence). The CDR3 spells CASSPPTYDTGNTIYF. CDR3 in DNA: TGTGCCAGCAGCCCCCCGACATATGATACTGGAAACACCATATATTTT.

J is TRBJ1-2 and V is TRBV27; D remains ambiguous. The CDR3 loop spans 15 amino acids. The ends were cut back, 4 bases at V and 5 bases at J, with 17 bases in the middle. From germline, CDR1 is MNHEY and CDR2 SMNVEV (reference sequence). The CDR3 sequence is CASSSPGSAPYGYTF. The CDR3 bases are TGTGCCAGCAGTTCCCCAGGTTCCGCTCCTTATGGCTACACCTTC.

This chain links TRBV6-5 with TRBJ2-1; 8 positions match TRBD2. V shed 4 bases and J 8 bases; nucleotides not matched to a gene: 7. CDR1 is MNHEY and CDR2 is SVGAGI in the germline V gene. The CDR3 spans 14 residues. CDR3 coding DNA: TGTGCCAGCAGTTTGGCGGGAGGTAGGGATGAGCAGTTCTTC. This encodes CASSLAGGRDEQFF.

The gene calls are TRBV9 and TRBJ2-1, with no clear D. V was shortened by 5 bases and J by 6 bases, with 9 bases between the two germline ends. This CDR3 has 12 residues. Germline CDR1 is SGDLS and CDR2 is YYNGEE. As DNA, the CDR3 is TGTGCCAGCAGTGGGCTCGGCAATGAGCAGTTCTTC. Translation: CASSGLGNEQFF.

This rearrangement joins TRBV24-1 to TRBJ2-1, with 10 bases that match TRBD1. This CDR3 is built from 15 residues. The germline gives CDR1 KGHDR, CDR2 SFDVKD. After removal of 4 bases from V and 6 bases from J, the junction contained 5 bases not matched to a gene. CDR3 sequence reads: CATSEWGTGVNEQFF. Written as DNA, the CDR3 is TGTGCCACCAGTGAATGGGGGACAGGGGTCAATGAGCAGTTCTTC.

The chain links TRBV7-9 to TRBJ2-3; D is uncertain. The germline V gene encodes CDR1 SEHNR and CDR2 FQNEAQ (reference sequence). V was clipped by 1 base and J by 4 bases, with 6 bases between them. This CDR3 region has 13 residues. DNA of the CDR3: TGTGCCAGCAGCTTAGTGGCCGCAGATACGCAGTATTTT. It specifies CASSLVAADTQYF.

The rearrangement joins TRBV28 to TRBJ2-1; 8 nucleotides align to TRBD2. Germline V gene lookup returns CDR1 MDHEN and CDR2 SYDVKM. J gave up 0 bases and V 10 bases, and 11 bases lay outside the gene matches. CDR3 length: 16 amino acids. DNA for the CDR3: TGTGCCACCGGCGGGGGGCGCCCTGCCTCCTACAATGAGCAGTTCTTC. Translating gives CATGGGRPASYNEQFF.